The subject of this entry is one T cell receptor (beta chain). Antigen unknown. V lost 3 bases and J 4 bases, leaving 14 bases between the germline ends. From germline, CDR1 is SGDLS and CDR2 YYNGEE. The CDR3 runs 15 residues. This sample stems from a study of T-cell memory formation after mild COVID-19. Study details: The study found TCR clusters largely donor specific.

From 5'RACE with constant-segment primers came TCR alpha and TCR beta cDNA libraries that carried sample barcodes and UMIs. TCRdb itself ran the 5' RACE reads through MiXCR, one entry per CDR3 protein. The sample contains over 45,000 distinct CDR3 sequences, roughly 26% of which appear only once. Study-wide findings and caveats: Proof of SARS-CoV-2 specificity was absent for the second-wave clones that crested on day 37. Contracting CD4+ clones sat mainly in CM and EM; CD8+ in EMRA.

Input material: PBMCs or a T cell subset sorted from them (not recorded which). The chain carries TRBV9 and TRBJ2-1; possibly TRBD1 for D (6 bases). The sequence came from a young man who had mild COVID-19 (a few samples of this study predate the infection). Cell type and time point are not known. The chain's CDR3 is CASSAGPGAYNEQFF. The CDR3 nucleotides are TGTGCCAGCAGCGCCGGCCCAGGGGCTTACAATGAGCAGTTCTTC.